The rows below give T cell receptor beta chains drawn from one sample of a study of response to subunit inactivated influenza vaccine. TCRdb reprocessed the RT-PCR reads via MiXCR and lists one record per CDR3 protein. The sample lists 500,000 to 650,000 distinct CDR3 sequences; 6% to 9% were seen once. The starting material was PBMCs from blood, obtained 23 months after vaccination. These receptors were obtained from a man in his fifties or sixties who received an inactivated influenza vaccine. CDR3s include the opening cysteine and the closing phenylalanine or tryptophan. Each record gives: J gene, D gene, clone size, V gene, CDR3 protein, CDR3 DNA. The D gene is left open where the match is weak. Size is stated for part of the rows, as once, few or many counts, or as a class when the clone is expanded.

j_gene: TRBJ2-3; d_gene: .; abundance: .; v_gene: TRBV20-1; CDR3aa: CSAFTPRTGGVTDTQYF; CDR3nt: TGCAGTGCTTTTACACCCAGGACAGGAGGGGTAACAGATACGCAGTATTTT
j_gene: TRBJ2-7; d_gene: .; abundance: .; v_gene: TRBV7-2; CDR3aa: CASSPRALNLYEQYF; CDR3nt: TGTGCCAGCAGCCCCCGCGCCCTGAACCTCTACGAGCAGTACTTC
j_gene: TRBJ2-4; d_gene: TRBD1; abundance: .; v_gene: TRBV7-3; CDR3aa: CASSRDSRNIQYF; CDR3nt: TGTGCCAGCAGCCGGGACAGCAGAAACATTCAGTACTTC
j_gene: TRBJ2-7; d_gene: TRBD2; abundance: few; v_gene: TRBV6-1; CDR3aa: CASSERPSGDSYEQYF; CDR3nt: TGTGCCAGCAGTGAAAGGCCTAGCGGAGACTCCTACGAGCAGTACTTC
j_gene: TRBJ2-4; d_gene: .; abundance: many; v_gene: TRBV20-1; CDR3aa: CSAGPWDLAKNIQYF; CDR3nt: TGCAGTGCTGGCCCATGGGACCTAGCCAAAAACATTCAGTACTTC
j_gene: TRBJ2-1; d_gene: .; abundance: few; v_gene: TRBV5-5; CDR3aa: CASTGAGTEQFF; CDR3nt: TGTGCCAGCACCGGCGCCGGGACTGAGCAGTTCTTC
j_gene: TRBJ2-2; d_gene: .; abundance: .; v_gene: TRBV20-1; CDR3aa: CSARVWAGLNTGELFF; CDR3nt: TGCAGTGCTAGAGTGTGGGCAGGGTTGAACACCGGGGAGCTGTTTTTT
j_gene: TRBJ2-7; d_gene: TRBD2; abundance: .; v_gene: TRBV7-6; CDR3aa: CASSAGLAASYEQYF; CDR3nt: TGTGCCAGCAGCGCCGGACTAGCGGCCTCCTACGAGCAGTACTTC
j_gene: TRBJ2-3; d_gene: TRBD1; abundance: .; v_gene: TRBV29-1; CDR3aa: CSGGTGSTDTQYF; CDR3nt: TGCAGCGGAGGGACAGGTAGCACAGATACGCAGTATTTT
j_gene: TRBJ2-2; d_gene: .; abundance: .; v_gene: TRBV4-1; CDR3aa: CASSQEAQHTGELFF; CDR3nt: TGCGCCAGCAGCCAAGAGGCACAGCACACCGGGGAGCTGTTTTTT
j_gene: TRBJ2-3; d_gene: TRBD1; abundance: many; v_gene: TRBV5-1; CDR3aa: CASSWGTGGGYDTQYF; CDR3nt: TGCGCCAGCAGCTGGGGGACAGGGGGCGGATATGATACGCAGTATTTT
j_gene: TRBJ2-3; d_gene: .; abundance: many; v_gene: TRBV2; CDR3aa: CASGTDTQYF; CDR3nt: TGTGCCAGCGGCACAGATACGCAGTATTTT
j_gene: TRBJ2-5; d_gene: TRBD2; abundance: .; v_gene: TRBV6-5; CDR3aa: CASSYSGLAGVGETQYF; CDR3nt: TGTGCCAGCAGTTACTCGGGACTAGCGGGAGTGGGGGAGACCCAGTACTTC